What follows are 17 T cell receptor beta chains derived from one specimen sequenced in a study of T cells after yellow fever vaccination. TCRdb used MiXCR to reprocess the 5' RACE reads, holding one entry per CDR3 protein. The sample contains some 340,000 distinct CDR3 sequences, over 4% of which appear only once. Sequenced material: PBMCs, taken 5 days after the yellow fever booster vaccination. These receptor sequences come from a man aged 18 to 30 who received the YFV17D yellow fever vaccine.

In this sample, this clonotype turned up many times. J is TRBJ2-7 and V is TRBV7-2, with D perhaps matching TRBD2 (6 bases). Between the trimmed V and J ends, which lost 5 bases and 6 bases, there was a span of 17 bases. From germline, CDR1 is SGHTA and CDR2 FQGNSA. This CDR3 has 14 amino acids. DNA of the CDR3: TGTGCCAGCAGCCCTAATCGGGGGTTGGGCGAGCAGTACGTC. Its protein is CASSPNRGLGEQYV.

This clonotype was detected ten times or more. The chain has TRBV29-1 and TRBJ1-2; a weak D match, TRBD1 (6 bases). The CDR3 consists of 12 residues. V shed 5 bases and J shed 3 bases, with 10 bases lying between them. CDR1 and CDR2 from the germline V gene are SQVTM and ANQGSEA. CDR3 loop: CSVQGRDYGYTF. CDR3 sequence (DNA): TGCAGCGTTCAGGGGCGCGACTATGGCTACACCTTC.

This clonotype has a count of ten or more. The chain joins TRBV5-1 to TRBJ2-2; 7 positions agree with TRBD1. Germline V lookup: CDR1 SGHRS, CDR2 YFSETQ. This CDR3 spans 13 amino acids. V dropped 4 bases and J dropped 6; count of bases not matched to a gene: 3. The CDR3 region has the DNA TGCGCCAGCAGCCAGGGGGAATCCGGGGAGCTGTTTTTT. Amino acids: CASSQGESGELFF. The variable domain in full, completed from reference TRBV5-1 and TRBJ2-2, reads KAGVTQTPRYLIKTRGQQVTLSCSPISGHRSVSWYQQTPGQGLQFLFEYFSETQRNKGNFPGRFSGRQFSNSRSEMNVSTLELGDSALYLCASSQGESGELFFGEGSRLTVL.

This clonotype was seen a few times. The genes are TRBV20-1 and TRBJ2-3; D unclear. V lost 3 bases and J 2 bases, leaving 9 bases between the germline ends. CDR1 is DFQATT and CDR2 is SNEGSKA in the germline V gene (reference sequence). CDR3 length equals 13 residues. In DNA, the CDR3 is TGCAGTGCTAGCTACCCGACCACAGATACGCAGTATTTT. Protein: CSASYPTTDTQYF.

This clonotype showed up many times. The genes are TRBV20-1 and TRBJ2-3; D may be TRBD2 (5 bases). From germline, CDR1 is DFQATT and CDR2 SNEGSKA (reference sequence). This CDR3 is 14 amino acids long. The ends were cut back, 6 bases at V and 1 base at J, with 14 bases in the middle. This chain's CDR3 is CSATGNRGTDTQYF. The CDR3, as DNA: TGCAGTGCAACGGGGAACCGGGGCACAGATACGCAGTATTTT.

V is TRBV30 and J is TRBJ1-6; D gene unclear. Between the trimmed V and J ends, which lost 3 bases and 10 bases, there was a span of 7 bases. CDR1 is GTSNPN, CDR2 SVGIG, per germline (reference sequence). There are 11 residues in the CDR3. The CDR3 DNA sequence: TGTGCCTGGAGCGCGAGATCACCCCTCCACTTT. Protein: CAWSARSPLHF. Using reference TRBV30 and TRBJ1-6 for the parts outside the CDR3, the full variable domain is SQTIHQWPATLVQPVGSPLSLECTVEGTSNPNLYWYRQAAGRGLQLLFYSVGIGQISSEVPQNLSASRPQDRQFILSSKKLLLSDSGFYLCAWSARSPLHFGNGTRLTVT.

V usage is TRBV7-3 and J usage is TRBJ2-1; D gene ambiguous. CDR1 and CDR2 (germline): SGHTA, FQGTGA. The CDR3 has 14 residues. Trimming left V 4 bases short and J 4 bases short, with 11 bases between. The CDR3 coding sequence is TGTGCCAGCAGCTCGGACGGAACTTACAATGAGCAGTTCTTC. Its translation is CASSSDGTYNEQFF.

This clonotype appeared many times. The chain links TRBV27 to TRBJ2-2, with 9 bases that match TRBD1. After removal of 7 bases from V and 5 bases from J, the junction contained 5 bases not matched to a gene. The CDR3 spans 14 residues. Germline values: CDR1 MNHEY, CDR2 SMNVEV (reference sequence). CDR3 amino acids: CASNRQGETGELFF. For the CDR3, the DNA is TGTGCCAGCAACCGACAGGGGGAAACCGGGGAGCTGTTTTTT.

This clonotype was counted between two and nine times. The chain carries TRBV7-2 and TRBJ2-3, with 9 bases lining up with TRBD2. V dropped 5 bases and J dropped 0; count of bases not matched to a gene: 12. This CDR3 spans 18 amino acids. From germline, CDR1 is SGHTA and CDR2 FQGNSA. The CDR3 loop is CASSVLLLAGASTDTQYF. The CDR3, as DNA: TGTGCCAGCAGCGTACTCTTACTAGCGGGCGCTAGCACAGATACGCAGTATTTT.

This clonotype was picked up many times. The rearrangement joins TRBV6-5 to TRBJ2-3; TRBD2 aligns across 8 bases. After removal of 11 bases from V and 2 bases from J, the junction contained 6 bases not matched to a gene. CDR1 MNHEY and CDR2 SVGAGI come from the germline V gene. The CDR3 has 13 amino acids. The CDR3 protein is CAAQRGPTDTQYF. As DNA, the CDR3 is TGTGCCGCTCAGCGGGGGCCCACAGATACGCAGTATTTT.

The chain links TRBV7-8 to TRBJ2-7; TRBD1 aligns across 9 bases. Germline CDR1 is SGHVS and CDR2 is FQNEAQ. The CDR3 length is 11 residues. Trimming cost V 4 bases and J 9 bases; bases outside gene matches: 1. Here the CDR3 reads CASSSDRGQYF. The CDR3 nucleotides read TGTGCCAGCAGCTCGGACAGGGGGCAGTACTTC.

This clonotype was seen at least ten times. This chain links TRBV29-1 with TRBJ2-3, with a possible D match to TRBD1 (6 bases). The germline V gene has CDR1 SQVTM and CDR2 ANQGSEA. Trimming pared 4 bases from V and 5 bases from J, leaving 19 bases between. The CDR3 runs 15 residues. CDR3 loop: CSVVGTGPGEDTQYF. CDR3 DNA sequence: TGCAGCGTTGTAGGCACGGGGCCAGGGGAAGATACGCAGTATTTT.

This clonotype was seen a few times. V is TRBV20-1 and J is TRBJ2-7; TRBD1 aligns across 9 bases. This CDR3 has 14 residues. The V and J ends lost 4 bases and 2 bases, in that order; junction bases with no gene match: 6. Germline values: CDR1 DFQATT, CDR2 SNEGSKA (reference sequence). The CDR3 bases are TGCAGTGCTAAGGCGGACAGGGGCACCTACGAGCAGTACGTC. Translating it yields CSAKADRGTYEQYV.

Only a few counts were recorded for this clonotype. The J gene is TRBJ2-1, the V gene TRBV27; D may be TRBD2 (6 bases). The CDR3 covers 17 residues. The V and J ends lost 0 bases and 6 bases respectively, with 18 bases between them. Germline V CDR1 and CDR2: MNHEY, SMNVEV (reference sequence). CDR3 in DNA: TGTGCCAGCAGTTTATCGGTGACTCCCTCGGGGGTCAATGAGCAGTTCTTC. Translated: CASSLSVTPSGVNEQFF.

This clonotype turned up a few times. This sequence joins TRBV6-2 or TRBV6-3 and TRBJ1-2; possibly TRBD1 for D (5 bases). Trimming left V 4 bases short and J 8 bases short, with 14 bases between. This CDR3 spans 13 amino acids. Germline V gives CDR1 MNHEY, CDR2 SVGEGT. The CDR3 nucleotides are TGTGCCAGCAGTTGGGAAGGGGCGCAGGGCTACACCTTC. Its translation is CASSWEGAQGYTF.

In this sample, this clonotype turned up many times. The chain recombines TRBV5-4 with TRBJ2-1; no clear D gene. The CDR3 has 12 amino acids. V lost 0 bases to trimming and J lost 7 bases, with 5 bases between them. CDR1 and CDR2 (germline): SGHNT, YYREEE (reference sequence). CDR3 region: CASSLVANEQFF. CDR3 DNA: TGTGCCAGCAGCTTGGTGGCGAATGAGCAGTTCTTC.

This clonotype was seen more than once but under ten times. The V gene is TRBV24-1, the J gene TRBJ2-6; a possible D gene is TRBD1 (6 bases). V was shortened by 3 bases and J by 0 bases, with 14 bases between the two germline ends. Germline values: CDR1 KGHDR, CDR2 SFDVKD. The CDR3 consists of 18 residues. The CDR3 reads CATSDPDRPSSGANVLTF. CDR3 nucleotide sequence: TGTGCCACCAGTGATCCTGACAGGCCAAGCTCTGGGGCCAACGTCCTGACTTTC.